The clone carrying this T cell receptor beta chain counts as medium-sized. Its target is not known. The method was immunoSEQ multiplex PCR; TCRdb's version includes in-frame clones alone and lacks a portion of them. The table lists under 15,000 clones, with no singletons. The data belong to a study of T cell clonality in common variable immunodeficiency. Study-level points and caveats: In common variable immunodeficiency, TCR beta chains reportedly carried fewer deletions and N-nucleotide insertions. Fewer TCRbeta clones were shared among CVID subjects than controls.

Input material: peripheral blood mononuclear cells. The source is a human donor with common variable immunodeficiency.

Incomplete CDR3 DNA: TGCGCCAGCAGCTTAGGACAGCCGAACACCGGGGAG. Amino acid sequence: CASSLGQPNTGE. The entire CDR3 protein is CASSLGQPNTGELFF. The rearrangement joins TRBV5-1 to TRBJ2-2; perhaps TRBD1 as D (6 bases). The CDR3 goes on 3 residues after the read ends, and that part is filled in from the germline J gene. CDR1 SGHRS and CDR2 YFSETQ come from the germline V gene. CDR3 length: 15 residues. Deletions cut 2 bases from V and 0 bases from J, with 8 bases between.